This TCR beta chain was recorded in a study of breast tumors, draining lymph nodes, adjacent tissues. Germline V CDR1 and CDR2: SSHAT, FNYEAQ (reference sequence). The CDR3 totals 14 residues. Broader study findings: Findings are consistent with lymph node origin and intratumoral expansion of most tumor T cells. Tumors had less TCR diversity than lymph nodes, more than nontumor tissue. The lymph node origin of tumor T cells was framed as consistent with a hypothesis, not demonstrated. Luminal-like breast cancer showed significantly higher tumor–nontumor repertoire similarity than basal-like.

Axillary draining lymph nodes of breast cancer patients supplied the node samples. TCRdb called the multiplex PCR reads again in MiXCR, with one record for every CDR3 protein. This table holds under 250,000 distinct CDR3 sequences, 32% found once. This clonotype was found many times. The antigen is not known. A junction end diverges from the germline sequence, so it may reflect a read error. This chain links TRBV7-7 with TRBJ2-2, with 7 bases lining up with TRBD1. This receptor was taken from a female donor with breast cancer. Some clones in this sample may be carry-over from other donors' samples. Sequenced input: axillary lymph node tissue. For the CDR3, the DNA is TGTGCTAGCAGCTTGGCAGGGGGAGACGGGGAGCTGTTTTTT. Translated: CASSLAGGDGELFF.